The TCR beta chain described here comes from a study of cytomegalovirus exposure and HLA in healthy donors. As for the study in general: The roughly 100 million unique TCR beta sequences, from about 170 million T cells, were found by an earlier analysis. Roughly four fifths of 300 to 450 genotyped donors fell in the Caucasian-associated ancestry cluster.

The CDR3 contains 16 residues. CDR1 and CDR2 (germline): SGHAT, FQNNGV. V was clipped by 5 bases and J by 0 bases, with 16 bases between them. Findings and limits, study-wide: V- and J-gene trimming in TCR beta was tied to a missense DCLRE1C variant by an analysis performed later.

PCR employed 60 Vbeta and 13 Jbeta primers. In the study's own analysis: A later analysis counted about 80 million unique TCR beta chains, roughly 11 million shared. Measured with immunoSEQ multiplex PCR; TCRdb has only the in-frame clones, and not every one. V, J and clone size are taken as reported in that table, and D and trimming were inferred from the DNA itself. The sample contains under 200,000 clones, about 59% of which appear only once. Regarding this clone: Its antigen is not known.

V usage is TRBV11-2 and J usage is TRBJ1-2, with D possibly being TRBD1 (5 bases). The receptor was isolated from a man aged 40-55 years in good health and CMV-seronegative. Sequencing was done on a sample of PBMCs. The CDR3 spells CASSPGTWVANYGYTF. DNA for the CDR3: TGTGCCAGCAGCCCAGGGACTTGGGTCGCTAACTATGGCTACACCTTC.